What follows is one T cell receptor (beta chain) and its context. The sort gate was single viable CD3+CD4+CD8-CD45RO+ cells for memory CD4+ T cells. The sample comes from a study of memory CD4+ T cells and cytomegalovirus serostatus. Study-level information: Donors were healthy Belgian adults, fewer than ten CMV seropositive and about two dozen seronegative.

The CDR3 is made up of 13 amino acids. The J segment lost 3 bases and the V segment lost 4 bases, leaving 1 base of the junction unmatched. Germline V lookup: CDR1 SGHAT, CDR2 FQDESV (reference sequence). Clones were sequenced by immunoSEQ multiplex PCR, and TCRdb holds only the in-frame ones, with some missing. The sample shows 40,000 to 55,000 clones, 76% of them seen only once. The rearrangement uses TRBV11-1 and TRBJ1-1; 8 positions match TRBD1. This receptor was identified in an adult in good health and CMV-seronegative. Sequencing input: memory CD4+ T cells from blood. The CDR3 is CASSSDRDTEAFF. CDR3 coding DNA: TGTGCCAGCAGCTCGGACAGGGACACTGAAGCTTTCTTT.